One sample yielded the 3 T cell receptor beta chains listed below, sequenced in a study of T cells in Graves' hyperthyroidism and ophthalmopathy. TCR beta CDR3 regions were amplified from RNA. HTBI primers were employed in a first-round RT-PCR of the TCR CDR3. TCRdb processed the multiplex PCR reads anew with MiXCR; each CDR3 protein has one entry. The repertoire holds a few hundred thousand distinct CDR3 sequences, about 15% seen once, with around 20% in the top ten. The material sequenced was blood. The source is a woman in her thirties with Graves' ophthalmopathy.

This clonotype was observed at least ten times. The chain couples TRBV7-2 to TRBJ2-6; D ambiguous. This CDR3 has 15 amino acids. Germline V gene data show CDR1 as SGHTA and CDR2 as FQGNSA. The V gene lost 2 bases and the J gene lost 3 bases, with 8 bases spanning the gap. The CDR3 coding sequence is TGTGCCAGCAGCTTATTTGTGGGTGGGGCCAACGTCCTGACTTTC. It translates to CASSLFVGGANVLTF.

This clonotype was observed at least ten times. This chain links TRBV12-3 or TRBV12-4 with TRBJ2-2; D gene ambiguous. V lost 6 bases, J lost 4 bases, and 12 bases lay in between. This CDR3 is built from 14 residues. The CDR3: CASRSLGRTGELFF. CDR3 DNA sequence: TGTGCCAGCAGGTCTCTGGGTCGCACCGGGGAGCTGTTTTTT.

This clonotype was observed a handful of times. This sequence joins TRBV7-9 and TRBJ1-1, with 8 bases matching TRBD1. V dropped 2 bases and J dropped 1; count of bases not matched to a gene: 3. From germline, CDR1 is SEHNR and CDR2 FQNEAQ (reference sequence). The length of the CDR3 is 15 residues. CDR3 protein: CASSLRQGRNTEAFF. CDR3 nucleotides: TGTGCCAGCAGCTTACGACAGGGGAGGAACACTGAAGCTTTCTTT.